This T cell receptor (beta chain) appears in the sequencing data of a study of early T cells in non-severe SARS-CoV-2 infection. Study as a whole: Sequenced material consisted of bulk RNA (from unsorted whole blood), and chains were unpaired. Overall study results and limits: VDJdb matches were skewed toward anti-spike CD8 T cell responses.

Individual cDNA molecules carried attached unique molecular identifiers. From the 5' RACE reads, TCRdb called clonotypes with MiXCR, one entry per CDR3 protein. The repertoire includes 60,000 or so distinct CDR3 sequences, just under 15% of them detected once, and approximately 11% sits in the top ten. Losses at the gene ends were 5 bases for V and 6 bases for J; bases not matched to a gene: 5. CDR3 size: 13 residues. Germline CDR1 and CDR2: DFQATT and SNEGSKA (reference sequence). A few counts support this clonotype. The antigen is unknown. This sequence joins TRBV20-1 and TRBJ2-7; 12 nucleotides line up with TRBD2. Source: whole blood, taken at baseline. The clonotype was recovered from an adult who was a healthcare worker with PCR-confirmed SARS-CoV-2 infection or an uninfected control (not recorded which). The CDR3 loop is CSAGKTSGSEQYF. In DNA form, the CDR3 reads TGCAGTGCTGGCAAGACTAGCGGGAGCGAGCAGTACTTC.